These T cell receptor beta chains were read from a single sample in a study of blood T cells in healthy people across ages. TCRdb redid the calling of the 5' RACE reads with MiXCR, one entry per CDR3 protein. Of about 1.4 million distinct CDR3 sequences listed, almost 60% are singletons. Sequencing input: blood. Every receptor here comes from a man between 18 and 35 years old in good health. Each CDR3 is given with its conserved first and last residue. The size field is filled for only some rows; it gives once, few, many or a size class.

clone_size j_call v_call cdr3_aa
. TRBJ2-1 TRBV27 CASSYGQGIHEQFF
. . TRBV7-9 CASSASPTSGRYGDNEQFF
. TRBJ2-7 TRBV6-5 CASKVPGHRGYEQYF
. TRBJ2-4 TRBV20-1 CSAVKMGLTTAKNIQYF
. TRBJ1-6 TRBV5-5 CASSLNSEGGSPLHF
. TRBJ2-1 TRBV20-1 CSAHRGDNEQFF
. TRBJ1-2 TRBV7-2 CASSFKGPGYGYTF
. TRBJ2-3 TRBV4-2 CASSLTSGPTDTQYF
few TRBJ2-1 TRBV4-2 CASSQDNQLNEQFF
. TRBJ2-7 TRBV20-1 CSATYSYEQYF
. TRBJ2-5 TRBV3-1 CASSQSVASSNEQYF
. TRBJ2-2 TRBV4-3 CASGGTLGPGELFF
. . TRBV14 CASLTSGCKYEQYF
. TRBJ2-2 TRBV6-5 CASSYSPTGNTGELFF